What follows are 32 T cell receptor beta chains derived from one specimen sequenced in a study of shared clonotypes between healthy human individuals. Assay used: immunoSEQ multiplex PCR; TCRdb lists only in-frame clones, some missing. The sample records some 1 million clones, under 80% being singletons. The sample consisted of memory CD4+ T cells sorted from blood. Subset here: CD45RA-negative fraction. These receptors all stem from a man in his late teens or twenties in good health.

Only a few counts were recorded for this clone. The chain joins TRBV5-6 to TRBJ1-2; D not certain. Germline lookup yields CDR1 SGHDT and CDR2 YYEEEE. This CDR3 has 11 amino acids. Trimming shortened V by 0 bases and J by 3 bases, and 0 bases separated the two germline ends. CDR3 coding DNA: TGTGCCAGCAGCTTGGACTATGGCTACACCTTC. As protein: CASSLDYGYTF. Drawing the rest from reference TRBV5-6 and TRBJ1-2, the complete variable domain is DAGVTQSPTHLIKTRGQQVTLRCSPKSGHDTVSWYQQALGQGPQFIFQYYEEEERQRGNFPDRFSGHQFPNYSSELNVNALLLGDSALYLCASSLDYGYTFGSGTRLTVV.

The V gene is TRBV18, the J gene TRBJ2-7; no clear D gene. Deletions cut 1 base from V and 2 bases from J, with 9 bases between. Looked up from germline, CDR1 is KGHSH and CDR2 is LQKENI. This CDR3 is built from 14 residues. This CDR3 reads CASSPQGYTYEQYF. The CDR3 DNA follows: TGTGCCAGCTCACCACAGGGCTATACCTACGAGCAGTACTTC.

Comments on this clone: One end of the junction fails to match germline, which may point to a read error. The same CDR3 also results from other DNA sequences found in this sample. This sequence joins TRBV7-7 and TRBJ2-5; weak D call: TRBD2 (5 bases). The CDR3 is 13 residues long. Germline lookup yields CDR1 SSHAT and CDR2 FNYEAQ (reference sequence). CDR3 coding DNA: TGTGCTAGCAGCCCCGGGGTACAAGAGACCCAGTACTTC. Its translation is CASSPGVQETQYF.

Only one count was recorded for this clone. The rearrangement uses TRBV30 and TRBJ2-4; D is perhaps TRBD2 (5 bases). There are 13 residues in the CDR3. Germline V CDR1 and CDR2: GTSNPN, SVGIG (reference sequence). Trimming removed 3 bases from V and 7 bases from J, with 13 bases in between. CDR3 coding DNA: TGTGCCTGGAGAGTCGGAGGCGGGAACATTCAGTACTTC. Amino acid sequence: CAWRVGGGNIQYF.

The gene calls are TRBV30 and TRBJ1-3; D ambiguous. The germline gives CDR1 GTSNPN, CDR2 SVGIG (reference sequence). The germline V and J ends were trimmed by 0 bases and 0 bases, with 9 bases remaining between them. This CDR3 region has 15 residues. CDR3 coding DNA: TGTGCCTGGAGTGTACGGGCGATCTCTGGAAACACCATATATTTT. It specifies CAWSVRAISGNTIYF.

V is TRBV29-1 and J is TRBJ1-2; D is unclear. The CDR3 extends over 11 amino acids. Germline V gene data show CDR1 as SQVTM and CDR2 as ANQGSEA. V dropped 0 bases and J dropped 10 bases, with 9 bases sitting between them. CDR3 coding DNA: TGCAGCGTTGAAGATCCACCACTCTACACCTTC. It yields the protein CSVEDPPLYTF.

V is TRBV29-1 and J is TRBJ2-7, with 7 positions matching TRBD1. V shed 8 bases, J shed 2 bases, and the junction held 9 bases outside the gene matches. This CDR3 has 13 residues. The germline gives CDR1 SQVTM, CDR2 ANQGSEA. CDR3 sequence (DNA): TGCAGCCAAATGAGGGACAGAACCTACGAGCAGTACTTC. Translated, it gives CSQMRDRTYEQYF.

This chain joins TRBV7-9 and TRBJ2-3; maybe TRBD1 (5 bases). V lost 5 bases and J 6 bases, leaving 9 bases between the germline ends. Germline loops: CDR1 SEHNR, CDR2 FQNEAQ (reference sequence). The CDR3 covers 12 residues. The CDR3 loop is CASSTDIDTQYF. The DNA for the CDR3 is TGTGCCAGCAGCACGGACATTGATACGCAGTATTTT.

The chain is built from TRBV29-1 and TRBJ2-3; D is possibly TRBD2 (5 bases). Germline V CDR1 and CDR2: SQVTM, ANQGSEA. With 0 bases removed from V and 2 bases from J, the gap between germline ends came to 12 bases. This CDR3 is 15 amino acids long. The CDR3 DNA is TGCAGCGTTGAAGATGGAGGCTTTTACACAGATACGCAGTATTTT. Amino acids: CSVEDGGFYTDTQYF.

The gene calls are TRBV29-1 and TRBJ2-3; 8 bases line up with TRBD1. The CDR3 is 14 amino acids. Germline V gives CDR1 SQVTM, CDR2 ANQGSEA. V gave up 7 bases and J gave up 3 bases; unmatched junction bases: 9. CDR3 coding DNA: TGCAGCGGGGATGGACAGGGTTTGACAGATACGCAGTATTTT. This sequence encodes CSGDGQGLTDTQYF.

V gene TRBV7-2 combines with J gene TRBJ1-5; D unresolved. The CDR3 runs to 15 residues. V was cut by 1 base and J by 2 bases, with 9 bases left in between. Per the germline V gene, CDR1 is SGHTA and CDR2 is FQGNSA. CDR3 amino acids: CASSLEGPGNQPQHF. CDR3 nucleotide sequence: TGTGCCAGCAGCTTAGAGGGCCCAGGCAATCAGCCCCAGCATTTT. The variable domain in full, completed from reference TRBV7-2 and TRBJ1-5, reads GAGVSQSPSNKVTEKGKDVELRCDPISGHTALYWYRQSLGQGLEFLIYFQGNSAPDKSGLPSDRFSAERTGGSVSTLTIQRTQQEDSAVYLCASSLEGPGNQPQHFGDGTRLSIL.

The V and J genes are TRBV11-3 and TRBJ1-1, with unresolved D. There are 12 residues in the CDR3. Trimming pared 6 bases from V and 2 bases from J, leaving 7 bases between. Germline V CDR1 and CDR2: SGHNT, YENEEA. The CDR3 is CASSWVNTEAFF. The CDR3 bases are TGTGCCAGCAGTTGGGTCAACACTGAAGCTTTCTTT.

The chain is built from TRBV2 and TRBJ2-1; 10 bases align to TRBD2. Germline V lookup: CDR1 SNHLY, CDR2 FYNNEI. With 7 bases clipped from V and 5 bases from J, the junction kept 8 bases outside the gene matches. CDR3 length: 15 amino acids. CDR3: CASTPGTSAHNEQFF. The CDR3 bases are TGTGCCAGCACTCCGGGGACTAGCGCCCACAATGAGCAGTTCTTC.

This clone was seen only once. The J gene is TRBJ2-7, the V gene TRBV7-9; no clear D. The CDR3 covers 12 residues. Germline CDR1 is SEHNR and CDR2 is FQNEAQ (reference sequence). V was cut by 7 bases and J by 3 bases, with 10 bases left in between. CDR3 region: CASTGWGYEQYF. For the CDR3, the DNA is TGTGCCAGCACCGGGTGGGGCTACGAGCAGTACTTC.

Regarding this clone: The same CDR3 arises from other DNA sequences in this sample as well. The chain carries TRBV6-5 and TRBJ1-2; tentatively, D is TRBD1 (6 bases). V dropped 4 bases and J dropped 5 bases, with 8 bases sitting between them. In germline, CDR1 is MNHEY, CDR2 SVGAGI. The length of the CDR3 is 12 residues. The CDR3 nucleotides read TGTGCCAGCAGTTTACAGGGATATGGCTACACCTTC. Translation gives CASSLQGYGYTF.

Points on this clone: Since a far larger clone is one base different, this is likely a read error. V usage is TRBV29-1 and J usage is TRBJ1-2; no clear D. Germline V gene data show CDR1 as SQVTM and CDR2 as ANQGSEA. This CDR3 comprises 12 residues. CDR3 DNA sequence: TGCAGCGTTGAAGACAGGAGAGGAGGCTGCACCTTC. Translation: CSVEDRRGGCTF.

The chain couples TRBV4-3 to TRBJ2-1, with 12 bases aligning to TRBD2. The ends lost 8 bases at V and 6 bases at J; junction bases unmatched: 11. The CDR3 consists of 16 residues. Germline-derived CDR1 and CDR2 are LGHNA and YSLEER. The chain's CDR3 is CASGRLETSGSNEQFF. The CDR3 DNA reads TGCGCCAGCGGTCGACTCGAGACTAGCGGGAGCAATGAGCAGTTCTTC.

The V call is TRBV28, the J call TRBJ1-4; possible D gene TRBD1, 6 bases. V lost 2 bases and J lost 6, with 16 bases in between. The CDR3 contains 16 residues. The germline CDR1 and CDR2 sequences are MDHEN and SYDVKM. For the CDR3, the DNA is TGTGCCAGCAGTTTACCGGGGGGCTCGATTTATGAAAAACTGTTTTTT. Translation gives CASSLPGGSIYEKLFF.

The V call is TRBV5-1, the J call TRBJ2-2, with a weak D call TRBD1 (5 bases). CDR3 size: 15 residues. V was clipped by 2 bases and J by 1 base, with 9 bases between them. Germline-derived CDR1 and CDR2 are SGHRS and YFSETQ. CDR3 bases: TGCGCCAGCAGCTTACGAGACAGGAACACCGGGGAGCTGTTTTTT. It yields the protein CASSLRDRNTGELFF.

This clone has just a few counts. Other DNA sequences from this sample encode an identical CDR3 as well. CDR3 DNA: TGTGCCAGCAGGGAAACGGGGCTGAACACTGAAGCTTTCTTT. It is translated as CASRETGLNTEAFF. This rearrangement joins TRBV2 to TRBJ1-1; weak D call: TRBD1 (5 bases). CDR3 length equals 14 residues. Germline CDR1 SNHLY, CDR2 FYNNEI. V was pared by 6 bases and J by 0 bases, with 11 bases between.

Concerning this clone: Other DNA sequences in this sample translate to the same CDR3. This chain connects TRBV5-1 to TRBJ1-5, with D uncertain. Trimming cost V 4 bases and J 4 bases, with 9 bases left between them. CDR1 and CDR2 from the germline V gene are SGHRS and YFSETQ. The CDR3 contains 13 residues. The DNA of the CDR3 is TGCGCCAGCAGCCGCGAAGGGAATCAGCCCCAGCATTTT. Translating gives CASSREGNQPQHF.

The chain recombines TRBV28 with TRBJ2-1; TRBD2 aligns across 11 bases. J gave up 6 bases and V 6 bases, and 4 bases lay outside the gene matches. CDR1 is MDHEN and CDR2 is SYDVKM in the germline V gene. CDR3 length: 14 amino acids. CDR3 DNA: TGTGCCAGCAGCCTTGGACTAGCGGGCAATGAGCAGTTCTTC. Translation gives CASSLGLAGNEQFF.

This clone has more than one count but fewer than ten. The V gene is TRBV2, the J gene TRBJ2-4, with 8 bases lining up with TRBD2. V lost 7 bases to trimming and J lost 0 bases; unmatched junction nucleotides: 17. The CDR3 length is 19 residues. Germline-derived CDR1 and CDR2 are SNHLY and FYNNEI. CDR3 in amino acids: CASIGIAGFEALAKNIQYF. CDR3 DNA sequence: TGTGCCAGCATTGGGATAGCGGGATTCGAGGCACTAGCCAAAAACATTCAGTACTTC.

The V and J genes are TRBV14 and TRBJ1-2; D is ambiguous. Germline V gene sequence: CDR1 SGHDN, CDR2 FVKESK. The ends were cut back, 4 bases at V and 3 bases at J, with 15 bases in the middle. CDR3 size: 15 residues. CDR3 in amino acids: CASSRQAPYYYGYTF. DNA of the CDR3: TGTGCCAGCAGCCGGCAGGCCCCCTACTACTATGGCTACACCTTC.

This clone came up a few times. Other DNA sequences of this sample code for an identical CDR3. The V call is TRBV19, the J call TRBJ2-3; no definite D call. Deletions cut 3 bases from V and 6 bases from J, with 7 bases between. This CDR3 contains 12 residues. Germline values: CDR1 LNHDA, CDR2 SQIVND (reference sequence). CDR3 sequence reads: CASSIPGDTQYF. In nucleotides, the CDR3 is TGTGCCAGTAGTATTCCCGGCGATACGCAGTATTTT.

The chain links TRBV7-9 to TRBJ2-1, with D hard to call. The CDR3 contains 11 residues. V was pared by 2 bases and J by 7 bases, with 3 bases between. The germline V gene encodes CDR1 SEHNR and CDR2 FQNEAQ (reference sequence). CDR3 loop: CASSLLNEQFF. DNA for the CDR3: TGTGCCAGCAGCTTACTGAATGAGCAGTTCTTC.

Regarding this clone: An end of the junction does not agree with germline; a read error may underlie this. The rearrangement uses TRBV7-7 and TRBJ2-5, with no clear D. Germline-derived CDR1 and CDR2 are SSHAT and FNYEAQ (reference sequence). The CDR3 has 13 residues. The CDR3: CASSPSEFETQYF. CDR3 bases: TGTGCTAGCAGCCCGAGCGAATTCGAGACCCAGTACTTC.

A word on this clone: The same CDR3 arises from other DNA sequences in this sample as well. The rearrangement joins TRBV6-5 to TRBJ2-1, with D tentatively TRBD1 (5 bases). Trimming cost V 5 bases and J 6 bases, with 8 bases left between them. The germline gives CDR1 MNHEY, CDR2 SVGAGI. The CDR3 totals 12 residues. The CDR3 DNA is TGTGCCAGCAGTAACAGGCGCAATGAGCAGTTCTTC. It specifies CASSNRRNEQFF.

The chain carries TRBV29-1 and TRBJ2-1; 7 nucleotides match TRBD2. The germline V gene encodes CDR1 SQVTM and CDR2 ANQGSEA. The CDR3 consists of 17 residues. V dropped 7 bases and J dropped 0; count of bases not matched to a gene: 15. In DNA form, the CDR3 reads TGCAGCGCCGCCTTAAGCTCGCGGGGGAGCTCCTACAATGAGCAGTTCTTC. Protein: CSAALSSRGSSYNEQFF.

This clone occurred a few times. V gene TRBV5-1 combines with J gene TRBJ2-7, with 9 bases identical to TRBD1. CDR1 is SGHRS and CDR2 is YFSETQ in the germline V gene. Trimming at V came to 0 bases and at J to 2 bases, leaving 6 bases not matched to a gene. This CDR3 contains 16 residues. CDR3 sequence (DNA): TGCGCCAGCAGCTTGGCGACCGGGACAGGGACCTACGAGCAGTACTTC. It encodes CASSLATGTGTYEQYF.

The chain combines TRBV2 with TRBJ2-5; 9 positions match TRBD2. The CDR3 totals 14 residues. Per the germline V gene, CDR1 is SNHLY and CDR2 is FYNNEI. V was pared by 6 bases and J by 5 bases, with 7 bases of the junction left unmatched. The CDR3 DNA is TGTGCCAGCAGGATGACTAGCGGAAGGGAGACCCAGTACTTC. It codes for CASRMTSGRETQYF.

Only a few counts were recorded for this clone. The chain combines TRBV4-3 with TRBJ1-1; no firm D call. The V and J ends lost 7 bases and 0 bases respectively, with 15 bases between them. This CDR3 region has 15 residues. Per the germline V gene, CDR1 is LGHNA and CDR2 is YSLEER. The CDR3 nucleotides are TGCGCCAGCACCCCATCAGGAGGCATGAACACTGAAGCTTTCTTT. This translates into CASTPSGGMNTEAFF.